The clone carrying this TCR beta chain was counted a few times. What it recognizes is unknown. V gave up 10 bases and J gave up 0 bases; unmatched junction bases: 6. There are 14 residues in the CDR3. The germline CDR1 and CDR2 sequences are SGHRS and YFSETQ. This record belongs to a study of CD8 T cells in ankylosing spondylitis. Findings and limits, study-wide: Prior literature has documented some motif variants in synovial fluid and blood from reactive arthritis.

TCRdb independently ran MiXCR on the 5' RACE reads; one entry per CDR3 protein. The sample carries 85,000 to 90,000 distinct CDR3 sequences, roughly 27% recorded once. The source of this sequence is a male donor with ankylosing spondylitis or in good health (not recorded which). Input material: blood, either unsorted or a sorted T cell fraction (not recorded which). The chain joins TRBV5-1 to TRBJ2-1, with 8 bases that match TRBD1. The CDR3 DNA follows: TGCGCCTCAGAAACAGGGGGCTCCTACAATGAGCAGTTCTTC. Its translation: CASETGGSYNEQFF.